Described below is a single T cell receptor (beta chain) sequence and its context. Its antigen is still unknown. Unmatched junction bases numbered 11, after V lost 3 bases and J lost 8 bases. This CDR3 comprises 16 residues. Germline lookup yields CDR1 SGDLS and CDR2 YYNGEE. This sample was taken from a study of T cell responses to AZD1222 COVID-19 vaccine. Whole-study findings and limits: Once two AZD1222 doses were given, Spike-specific TCR breadth and depth went up.

Assay used: immunoSEQ multiplex PCR; TCRdb lists only in-frame clones, some missing. The table lists just under 95,000 clones, approximately 90% of them singletons. This receptor was taken from an adult in good health. The sequences come from peripheral blood, collected on day 0 of AZD1222 vaccination. V is TRBV9 and J is TRBJ2-1; the match to TRBD2 covers 10 bases. CDR3 region: CASSAVPGLAPHEQFF. Written as DNA, the CDR3 is TGTGCCAGCAGCGCCGTGCCGGGACTAGCGCCACATGAGCAGTTCTTC.